What follows are 24 T cell receptor beta chains derived from one specimen sequenced in a study of blood T cell repertoires in COVID-19. TCRdb keeps only in-frame clones here, not all; method: immunoSEQ multiplex PCR. The sample comprises over 250,000 clones, approximately 87% of which are singletons, and roughly 2.5% rests with the top ten. The specimen sequenced was peripheral blood. These receptors came from a woman aged 45-65 years with acute or convalescent COVID-19.

The chain joins TRBV14 to TRBJ2-4; no firm D call. This CDR3 comprises 17 residues. The V end was cut by 1 base, the J end by 0 bases, with 13 bases between. Germline lookup yields CDR1 SGHDN and CDR2 FVKESK. The CDR3 loop is CASSQALTPLAKNIQYF. The CDR3 DNA reads TGTGCCAGCAGCCAAGCTCTCACTCCTTTAGCCAAAAACATTCAGTACTTC.

V and J are TRBV18 and TRBJ2-7; 14 bases map to TRBD2. Germline CDR1 and CDR2: KGHSH and LQKENI. V trimming: 3 bases; J trimming: 0 bases; junction bases outside the gene matches: 4. This CDR3 spans 17 amino acids. CDR3: CASSPQGLAGVSYEQYF. The CDR3 coding sequence is TGTGCCAGCTCACCGCAGGGACTAGCGGGAGTCTCCTACGAGCAGTACTTC.

V usage is TRBV5-1 and J usage is TRBJ1-1, with 8 positions matching TRBD1. With V trimmed by 4 bases and J by 1 base, 6 bases remained unmatched. Germline V gives CDR1 SGHRS, CDR2 YFSETQ. This CDR3 spans 15 amino acids. CDR3: CASSGRQGWNTEAFF. The DNA for the CDR3 is TGCGCCAGCAGCGGGCGACAGGGGTGGAACACTGAAGCTTTCTTT.

This clone was seen just once. This sample includes further DNA sequences coding for the same CDR3. The chain employs TRBV6-5 and TRBJ1-5; 8 nucleotides align to TRBD1. Per the germline V gene, CDR1 is MNHEY and CDR2 is SVGAGI. The CDR3 spans 13 residues. Germline trimming cut 6 bases from V and 4 bases from J; bases unmatched to any gene: 2. The CDR3 nucleotides are TGTGCCAGCAGCCGACAGGGGAATCAGCCCCAGCATTTT. As protein: CASSRQGNQPQHF.

To note about this clone: Relative to the germline gene, one junction end is altered; a read error may explain this. The CDR3 reads CANSDLYPGKNSPNSPLHF. The CDR3 DNA reads as TGTGCCAACAGTGACCTGTATCCAGGGAAGAATTCCCCGAATTCACCCCTCCACTTT. The chain uses TRBV6-1 and TRBJ1-6; D might be TRBD1 (5 bases). The germline V gene has CDR1 MNHNS and CDR2 SASEGT. The CDR3 runs 19 residues.

V and J are TRBV19 and TRBJ1-6, with D tentatively TRBD1 (5 bases). CDR3 size: 15 residues. V lost 3 bases and J 10 bases, leaving 16 bases between the germline ends. Germline assignment: CDR1 LNHDA and CDR2 SQIVND (reference sequence). As DNA, the CDR3 is TGTGCCAGTAGTATTCGCGGCGGACAAGGGTCACCCCTCCACTTT. The encoded protein is CASSIRGGQGSPLHF.

V is TRBV9 and J is TRBJ2-7; D may be TRBD1 (6 bases). This CDR3 has 14 residues. Germline-derived CDR1 and CDR2 are SGDLS and YYNGEE. The V end lost 6 bases, the J end lost 4 bases, and 17 bases lay between the germline ends. The CDR3 region has the DNA TGTGCCAGCACGCAAGGGACAACATCTTACGAGCAGTACTTC. Amino acids: CASTQGTTSYEQYF. Supplemented by reference TRBV9 and TRBJ2-7, the full variable domain reads DSGVTQTPKHLITATGQRVTLRCSPRSGDLSVYWYQQSLDQGLQFLIQYYNGEERAKGNILERFSAQQFPDLHSELNLSSLELGDSALYFCASTQGTTSYEQYFGPGTRLTVT.

The V call is TRBV15, the J call TRBJ2-7; 7 positions match TRBD1. The CDR3 is made up of 15 amino acids. V shed 5 bases, J shed 2 bases, and the junction held 9 bases outside the gene matches. CDR1 LNHNV and CDR2 YYDKDF come from the germline V gene (reference sequence). The CDR3 region is CATSRYRTGTYEQYF. The DNA of the CDR3 is TGTGCCACCAGCCGCTACAGGACAGGTACCTACGAGCAGTACTTC. The full variable domain, its missing parts supplied by reference TRBV15 and TRBJ2-7, is DAMVIQNPRYQVTQFGKPVTLSCSQTLNHNVMYWYQQKSSQAPKLLFHYYDKDFNNEADTPDNFQSRRPNTSFCFLDIRSPGLGDTAMYLCATSRYRTGTYEQYFGPGTRLTVT.

This rearrangement joins TRBV6-5 to TRBJ2-7, with 7 bases matching TRBD1. The CDR3 runs to 14 residues. Germline V lookup: CDR1 MNHEY, CDR2 SVGAGI. V lost 6 bases, J lost 3 bases, and 8 bases stayed unmatched. DNA for the CDR3: TGTGCCAGCAGGGGATTCCGGGACAGCTACGAGCAGTACTTC. This encodes CASRGFRDSYEQYF.

This clone occurred a few times. The CDR3 nucleotides are TGTGCCAGCAGCGCAGAACAGGGACAGGGGGGCGGCTACACCTTC. Translation gives CASSAEQGQGGGYTF. The V gene is TRBV9, the J gene TRBJ1-2; 11 nucleotides align to TRBD1. The CDR3 extends over 15 amino acids. J was trimmed by 8 bases and V by 3 bases; bases with no gene match: 9. In germline, CDR1 is SGDLS, CDR2 YYNGEE. Filled out from reference TRBV9 and TRBJ1-2, the complete variable domain reads DSGVTQTPKHLITATGQRVTLRCSPRSGDLSVYWYQQSLDQGLQFLIQYYNGEERAKGNILERFSAQQFPDLHSELNLSSLELGDSALYFCASSAEQGQGGGYTFGSGTRLTVV.

The chain employs TRBV2 and TRBJ2-7; D gene uncertain. Trimming stripped 8 bases from V and 4 bases from J, with 15 bases between. The CDR3 runs 13 residues. Germline V lookup: CDR1 SNHLY, CDR2 FYNNEI. The DNA of the CDR3 is TGTGCCAGCCTATCGAGCGCGGATTACGAGCAGTACTTC. Amino acids: CASLSSADYEQYF.

Only a few counts were recorded for this clone. V and J are TRBV6-1 and TRBJ1-2; no firm D call. The CDR3 is 12 residues long. Germline V gives CDR1 MNHNS, CDR2 SASEGT. Trimming took off 2 bases at V and 4 bases at J, with 5 bases between the two ends. The CDR3 loop is CASSELLYGYTF. The CDR3 region has the DNA TGTGCCAGCAGTGAACTCCTCTATGGCTACACCTTC.

This clone was found once. V gene TRBV7-9 combines with J gene TRBJ2-1, with TRBD2 as a possible D gene (5 bases). The germline V gene has CDR1 SEHNR and CDR2 FQNEAQ (reference sequence). The CDR3 covers 15 residues. Trimming shortened V by 1 base and J by 2 bases, and 9 bases separated the two germline ends. This CDR3 is CASSLDSGPYNEQFF. The CDR3 DNA sequence: TGTGCCAGCAGCTTAGACAGCGGTCCCTACAATGAGCAGTTCTTC.

The genes are TRBV5-1 and TRBJ1-1; TRBD1 might be the D (6 bases). V lost 2 bases to trimming and J lost 9 bases, with 11 bases between them. The CDR3 loop spans 12 amino acids. The germline V gene has CDR1 SGHRS and CDR2 YFSETQ. CDR3 DNA sequence: TGCGCCAGCAGCTTTGAAGGGGGTAAAGCTTTCTTT. Encoded protein: CASSFEGGKAFF.

The rearrangement joins TRBV19 to TRBJ2-2, with 14 bases that match TRBD2. The CDR3 sequence is 15 residues long. Germline V gene lookup returns CDR1 LNHDA and CDR2 SQIVND (reference sequence). Trimming took 11 bases from V and 5 from J; bases not matched to a gene: 7. CDR3 bases: TGTGCCTCCGGACTAGCGGGAGGTCTAACCGGGGAGCTGTTTTTT. Translation: CASGLAGGLTGELFF.

This chain connects TRBV27 to TRBJ2-3; D uncertain. Between the trimmed V and J ends, which lost 1 base and 6 bases, there was a span of 8 bases. The length of the CDR3 is 13 residues. Germline V CDR1 and CDR2: MNHEY, SMNVEV (reference sequence). The CDR3 is CASSLWNGDTQYF. CDR3 coding DNA: TGTGCCAGCAGTTTATGGAACGGGGATACGCAGTATTTT.

V usage is TRBV7-9 and J usage is TRBJ1-5; tentatively, D is TRBD1 (5 bases). The CDR3 is 16 residues long. The germline CDR1 and CDR2 sequences are SEHNR and FQNEAQ (reference sequence). The V and J ends lost 1 base and 5 bases respectively, with 15 bases between them. This CDR3 reads CASSLEEWGEDQPQHF. In DNA, the CDR3 is TGTGCCAGCAGCTTAGAGGAATGGGGGGAGGATCAGCCCCAGCATTTT.

This chain uses TRBV7-3 with TRBJ2-3; 8 bases line up with TRBD2. J gave up 4 bases and V 0 bases, and 6 bases lay outside the gene matches. This CDR3 comprises 16 residues. Germline CDR1 SGHTA, CDR2 FQGTGA. CDR3 DNA sequence: TGTGCCAGCAGCTTAACTAGCGGGGCGGGCTCAGATACGCAGTATTTT. Amino acids: CASSLTSGAGSDTQYF.

The chain links TRBV18 to TRBJ1-2; a possible D gene is TRBD1 (5 bases). The CDR3 spans 16 residues. CDR1 and CDR2 from the germline V gene are KGHSH and LQKENI. Trimming stripped 0 bases from V and 2 bases from J, with 13 bases between. CDR3 in DNA: TGTGCCAGCTCACCACCGGCCCAGGGCGTCAACTATGGCTACACCTTC. This gives the protein CASSPPAQGVNYGYTF.

This sequence joins TRBV12-3 or TRBV12-4 and TRBJ2-1; D call uncertain. The CDR3 runs 12 residues. The germline V and J ends were trimmed by 6 bases and 8 bases, with 11 bases remaining between them. Here the CDR3 reads CASSPVVDEQFF. The CDR3 DNA is TGTGCCAGCAGCCCGGTTGTGGATGAGCAGTTCTTC.

V is TRBV6-5 and J is TRBJ1-2; D is ambiguous. The CDR3 runs 12 residues. Germline V gives CDR1 MNHEY, CDR2 SVGAGI. The V end lost 7 bases, the J end lost 2 bases, and 8 bases lay between the germline ends. The DNA for the CDR3 is TGTGCCAGCAAAAACTCAAACTATGGCTACACCTTC. Protein: CASKNSNYGYTF.

V gene TRBV11-2 combines with J gene TRBJ2-2, with D possibly TRBD1 on 5 matching bases. The CDR3 is 14 amino acids. V shed 1 base and J shed 5 bases, with 8 bases lying between them. CDR1 is SGHAT, CDR2 FQNNGV, per germline. The CDR3 DNA reads TGTGCCAGCAGCTTAGGCAGGGTTACCGGGGAGCTGTTTTTT. Protein: CASSLGRVTGELFF.

The chain is built from TRBV11-2 and TRBJ2-1; 7 nucleotides line up with TRBD2. With 3 bases clipped from V and 7 bases from J, the junction kept 3 bases outside the gene matches. CDR1 is SGHAT and CDR2 is FQNNGV in the germline V gene. The CDR3 is made up of 13 amino acids. The CDR3 reads CASSLAGVNEQFF. CDR3 nucleotide sequence: TGTGCCAGCAGCTTGGCGGGAGTAAATGAGCAGTTCTTC.

CDR3 nucleotide sequence: TGTGCCAGTAGTCCTCGGACAGCCTCTAATGAAAAACTGTTTTTT. Translated, it gives CASSPRTASNEKLFF. J is TRBJ1-4 and V is TRBV19; maybe TRBD1 (6 bases). This CDR3 comprises 15 residues. Trimming took off 5 bases at V and 3 bases at J, with 13 bases between the two ends. Germline assignment: CDR1 LNHDA and CDR2 SQIVND (reference sequence).